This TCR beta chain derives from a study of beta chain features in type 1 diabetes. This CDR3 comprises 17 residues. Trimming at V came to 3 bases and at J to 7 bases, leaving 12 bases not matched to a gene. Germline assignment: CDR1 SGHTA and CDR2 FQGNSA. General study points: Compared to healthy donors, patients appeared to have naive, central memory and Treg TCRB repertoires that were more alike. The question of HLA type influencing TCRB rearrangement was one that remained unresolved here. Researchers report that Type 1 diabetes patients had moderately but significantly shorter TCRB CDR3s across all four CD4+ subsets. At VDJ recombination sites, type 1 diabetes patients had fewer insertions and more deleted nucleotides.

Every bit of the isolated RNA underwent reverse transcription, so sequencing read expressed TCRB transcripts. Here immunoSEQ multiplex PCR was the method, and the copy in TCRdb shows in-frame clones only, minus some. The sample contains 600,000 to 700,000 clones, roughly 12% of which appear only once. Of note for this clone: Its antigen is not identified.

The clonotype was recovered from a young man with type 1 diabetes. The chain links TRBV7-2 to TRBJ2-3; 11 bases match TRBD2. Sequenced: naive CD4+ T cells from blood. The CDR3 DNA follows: TGTGCCAGCAGCTTCCTTCCTAGCGGGGGGCGTCAAAATACGCAGTATTTT. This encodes CASSFLPSGGRQNTQYF.